This T cell receptor beta chain was recorded in a study of shared clonotypes between healthy human individuals (dated by TCRdb to about 2020). Some background on the complete study: The cohort included a few men and a couple of women between 18 and 49 years of age. To estimate repertoire size and how much clonotype sharing occurs between individuals, the study deeply sequenced the blood TCR repertoires of 4 to 6 healthy adults. Per donor, three plates each were used for CD4 naive and CD4 memory, two for CD8 naive, and one for CD8 memory. Different laboratories and diverse techniques were used to prepare libraries and sequence TCR repertoires, to increase sequencing depth and limit assay-specific biases. Each donor's leukapheresis produced roughly between roughly 0.85 and 9 billion PBMCs.

The trim is 2 bases for V and 3 bases for J, with a gap of 18 bases between the germline ends. From a lookup of the germline V gene, CDR1 and CDR2 are MGHRA and YSYEKL. From the cysteine through the phenylalanine, the CDR3 covers 17 amino acids. The DNA shown is the 51-base CDR3, in frame from base 1. Overall results and qualifications from the work: Naive subsets generally had larger estimated clonotype richness than memory subsets. About 5% of naive CD4, 3% to 4% of naive CD8, approximately 2.2% of memory CD4, and approximately 0.4% of memory CD8 clonotypes were shared across several donors. Only blood was sampled, and tissue TCR repertoires likely differ from those in blood. Incomplete sequencing was indicated by rarefaction of sorted-subset datasets, despite the large sequencing depth. Pairwise subsampling indicated that sequencing depth was expected to affect the degree of clonotype sharing among donors. The small number of donors limited the genetic and exposure-history diversity represented. Clonotypes shared by all four sorted-subset donors showed higher generation probabilities than non-shared clonotypes.

Of note for this clone: The specificity of this receptor is unknown. Base qualities were left out, and no much larger clone turns up one base away.

The donors were healthy, HIV-negative adults with no recently reported acute infections or vaccinations. Every donor was a Caucasian adult residing in Nashville, Tennessee, USA. CD4+ T cells were enriched by magnetic negative selection, after which naive cells were positively selected on CD45RA and the negative fraction was taken as the memory subset. After blood collection by leukapheresis, PBMCs were isolated using Ficoll-Histopaque density gradient centrifugation and then cryopreserved in the vapor phase of liquid nitrogen. Analytical flow cytometry was used to check the purity and quantity of each magnetically sorted T cell population. Genomic DNA was isolated from each sorted fraction and quantified by UV absorbance on a Nanodrop 2000c. TCR CDR3 regions were amplified from genomic DNA by multiplex PCR using the deep immunoSEQ assay. Extracted genomic DNA from each cell subset was spread evenly across all wells of several immunoSEQ 96-well plates, with each plate serving as a replicate. Each replicate PCR for sorted subsets received roughly 0.2 ug genomic DNA, equal to tens of thousands of T cell genomes. Purified libraries were quantified with a Qubit 3.0 fluorometer, sized on a Bioanalyzer 2100, and re-quantified with the KAPA Library Quantification kit. A separate single-read 150-cycle Illumina NextSeq 550 flow cell was used to sequence each immunoSEQ 96-well plate. In the original analysis: Because the immunoSEQ output included only junctional sequences and no quality scores, the filtering could not be the same as the filtering used for full-length reads. Sequences were annotated with PyIR, a Python wrapper for IgBLAST v1.9, using IMGT germline references to assign V/J genes and CDR3. Any read was removed if the V/J assignment was weak (E-value above 1e-6), the CDR3 was missing, or the read contained stop codons, out-of-frame junctions, or ambiguous translated residues. V3J clonotypes were defined by identical inferred V gene, J gene, and CDR3 amino acid sequence. Percentage overlap between repertoires was computed as shared unique clonotypes divided by the size of the smaller repertoire. Repertoire richness was assessed with RTK rarefaction, the Chao1 estimator, and Recon v2.1 estimates of unobserved clonotypes. Generation probabilities were computed with OLGA for all TCRbeta clonotypes obtained by the gDNA method from a few donors. TCRdb's version of the immuneACCESS table is confined to in-frame rearrangements and falls short of the full clone set. An unresolved V gene accounts for under half of the shortfall where checked; the remainder is of unknown origin. The V and J calls and clone size were taken over from that table, and D and trimming were inferred from the DNA. In all, the sample holds nearly 1 million clones, and approximately 76% of those were seen once. The ten biggest clones cover about 1.5% of the sample.

The chain joins TRBV4-1 to TRBJ2-3; the D gene is not confidently resolved. The TCR originated in a man aged 18 to 29 in good health. The sequenced sample consisted of memory CD4+ T cells sorted from blood. The cell subset or site tag for this specimen amounts to: CD45RA-negative fraction. The nucleotides are TGCGCCAGCAGCCAATTCGGTCCAGCGATTCAGACAGATACGCAGTATTTT. It is translated as CASSQFGPAIQTDTQYF.